Listed here are 6 T cell receptor beta chains from one sample, sequenced in a study of esophageal squamous cell carcinoma tumors. Amplification combined a P20EA primer and a TCR alpha or TCR beta constant-region primer, then a nested second PCR used CA2 or CB2. A polyT18-containing BSL-18E primer started reverse transcription before unbiased adaptor ligation RT-PCR amplified the TCR genes. TCRdb fed the 5' RACE reads into MiXCR, producing one record per CDR3 protein. Among about 5,600 distinct CDR3 sequences listed, about 20% were seen once. The sequenced sample consisted of tumor tissue. The receptors were sampled from a man aged 45-79 years with esophageal squamous cell carcinoma.

The rearrangement links TRBV3-1 to TRBJ1-6; D uncertain. CDR1 is LGHDT, CDR2 YNNKEL, per germline (reference sequence). Trimming left V 4 bases short and J 7 bases short, with 8 bases between. CDR3 length equals 13 residues. CDR3 DNA sequence: TGTGCCAGCAGCCTCCCCGGGAATTCACCCCTCCACTTT. Encoded protein: CASSLPGNSPLHF.

This clonotype was detected ten times or more. This chain links TRBV7-2 with TRBJ2-7, with 10 bases that match TRBD1. This CDR3 comprises 15 residues. The J segment lost 5 bases and the V segment lost 5 bases, leaving 9 bases of the junction unmatched. Germline loops: CDR1 SGHTA, CDR2 FQGNSA. The CDR3 DNA follows: TGTGCCAGCAGCCGCCCGGGACAGGGGATCAACGAGCAGTACTTC. Translating it yields CASSRPGQGINEQYF. The whole variable domain, filled in from reference TRBV7-2 and TRBJ2-7, reads GAGVSQSPSNKVTEKGKDVELRCDPISGHTALYWYRQSLGQGLEFLIYFQGNSAPDKSGLPSDRFSAERTGGSVSTLTIQRTQQEDSAVYLCASSRPGQGINEQYFGPGTRLTVT.

This clonotype is categorized as medium-sized. The chain joins TRBV7-9 to TRBJ2-3; a weak D match, TRBD2 (6 bases). Germline CDR1 and CDR2: SEHNR and FQNEAQ (reference sequence). The CDR3 totals 15 residues. Trimming left V 5 bases short and J 5 bases short, with 17 bases between. The CDR3: CASSPRSGPEDTQYF. The CDR3 DNA reads TGTGCCAGCAGCCCACGTAGCGGTCCGGAAGATACGCAGTATTTT.

This clonotype was seen a few times. This sequence joins TRBV7-3 and TRBJ1-1, with D maybe TRBD1 (5 bases). V was shortened by 5 bases and J by 0 bases, with 10 bases between the two germline ends. Per germline, CDR1 SGHTA and CDR2 FQGTGA. The CDR3 is 14 amino acids. The CDR3 spells CASSHQGVNTEAFF. The CDR3 coding sequence is TGTGCCAGCAGCCATCAAGGGGTGAACACTGAAGCTTTCTTT.

This clonotype came up a few times. Being one base from a much bigger clone, this may be a read error. V and J are TRBV9 and TRBJ1-2; D possibly corresponds to TRBD1 (5 bases). This CDR3 has 15 amino acids. Germline-derived CDR1 and CDR2 are SGDLS and YYNGEE. The V end lost 0 bases, the J end lost 7 bases, and 16 bases lay between the germline ends. The CDR3 sequence is CASSVGYGDSGGYTF. The CDR3 DNA reads TGTGCCAGCAGCGTAGGGTACGGGGACTCGGGTGGCTACACCTTC.

By its share, this clonotype is medium-sized (0.01 to 0.1%). It is unclear where the CDR3 begins or ends on the DNA, so no DNA is shown, and the CDR3 is as TCRdb lists it. This rearrangement joins TRBV2 to TRBJ2-7; no check of the table's D call, TRBD1, against the DNA was made. Germline assignment: CDR1 SNHLY and CDR2 FYNNEI. The CDR3 spans 13 residues, counting both ends. This chain's CDR3 is CASSETWGQGSDF.